This T cell receptor beta chain was found in a study of response to subunit inactivated influenza vaccine. Findings and limits, study-wide: Authors suggested that a seasonal influenza vaccination recruits few new T cells each time.

The CDR3 sequence is 19 residues long. CDR1 and CDR2 from the germline V gene are SNHLY and FYNNEI. V shed 11 bases, J shed 4 bases, and the junction held 21 bases outside the gene matches. Using its own MiXCR run on the RT-PCR reads, TCRdb lists one record per CDR3 protein. The table shows about 700,000 distinct CDR3 sequences, with about 15% occurring only once. To note about this clonotype: Antigen: not known.

The sequence came from a middle-aged man who received an inactivated influenza vaccine. The genes are TRBV2 and TRBJ2-3; 13 bases map to TRBD2. The source material was PBMCs from blood, sampled 11 to 12 days after vaccination. This CDR3 reads CALRSTSGGAPEKADTQYF. The DNA for the CDR3 is TGTGCCCTCAGAAGTACTAGCGGGGGGGCCCCTGAGAAGGCAGATACGCAGTATTTT.